The 13 T cell receptor beta chains in this list originate from one sample, sequenced in a study of shared clonotypes between healthy human individuals. Assay used: immunoSEQ multiplex PCR; TCRdb lists only in-frame clones, some missing. The sample includes 2 million to 2.5 million clones, under 97% of them seen just once. What was sequenced was naive CD4+ T cells sorted from blood. Indicated subset: CD45RA+ positively selected. These receptors were taken from a man in his late teens or twenties in good health.

The gene calls are TRBV5-1 and TRBJ2-7; D not certain. Germline lookup yields CDR1 SGHRS and CDR2 YFSETQ. Between the trimmed V and J ends, which lost 0 bases and 3 bases, there was a span of 13 bases. The CDR3 is 15 residues long. CDR3 bases: TGCGCCAGCAGCTTGGGGCCCCACGCAATCTACGAGCAGTACTTC. It encodes CASSLGPHAIYEQYF.

The chain joins TRBV28 to TRBJ1-4; no clear D. Germline V gene lookup returns CDR1 MDHEN and CDR2 SYDVKM. This CDR3 contains 13 residues. The germline V and J ends were trimmed by 10 bases and 4 bases, with 13 bases remaining between them. The DNA for the CDR3 is TGTGCCATCAGGCCCTACGGTAATGAAAAACTGTTTTTT. Protein product: CAIRPYGNEKLFF.

The chain joins TRBV2 to TRBJ1-2; D unresolved. The CDR3 length is 12 residues. Looked up from germline, CDR1 is SNHLY and CDR2 is FYNNEI. V was shortened by 6 bases and J by 4 bases, with 9 bases between the two germline ends. CDR3 protein: CASRLSGYGYTF. The CDR3 DNA sequence: TGTGCCAGCAGGCTCTCGGGCTATGGCTACACCTTC.

V is TRBV21-1 and J is TRBJ1-4. TRBV21-1 is a pseudogene locus. The CDR3 has 15 residues. CDR3 residues: CASSKAASLNEKLFF. As DNA, the CDR3 is TGTGCCAGCAGCAAAGCCGCCAGTCTAAATGAAAAACTGTTTTTT.

The gene calls are TRBV28 and TRBJ1-6, with D unclear. The CDR3 has 13 residues. V lost 3 bases and J 5 bases, leaving 5 bases between the germline ends. Per the germline V gene, CDR1 is MDHEN and CDR2 is SYDVKM. The CDR3 loop is CASSFRNNSPLHF. The CDR3 region has the DNA TGTGCCAGCAGTTTCCGTAATAATTCACCCCTCCACTTT.

This clone was seen once. V and J are TRBV6-5 and TRBJ1-1; maybe TRBD1 (6 bases). The CDR3 is made up of 14 amino acids. Germline CDR1 is MNHEY and CDR2 is SVGAGI. The V and J ends lost 4 bases and 1 base respectively, with 10 bases between them. The CDR3 reads CASSCPQGNTEAFF. The CDR3 DNA follows: TGTGCCAGCAGTTGCCCACAGGGGAACACTGAAGCTTTCTTT.

V is TRBV9 and J is TRBJ2-1, with 7 positions matching TRBD2. The CDR3 consists of 15 residues. Germline CDR1 and CDR2: SGDLS and YYNGEE. The V and J ends lost 1 base and 10 bases, in that order; junction bases with no gene match: 11. CDR3 in DNA: TGTGCCAGCAGCGTAATGGGAGGGCCCACTGCAGAGCAGTTCTTC. Encoded protein: CASSVMGGPTAEQFF.

Concerning this clone: Other DNA sequences in the sample encode the same CDR3. V usage is TRBV5-4 and J usage is TRBJ2-2, with a possible D match to TRBD1 (5 bases). The germline V gene encodes CDR1 SGHNT and CDR2 YYREEE (reference sequence). This CDR3 comprises 15 residues. V lost 0 bases and J 2 bases, leaving 8 bases between the germline ends. The CDR3 loop reads CASSLGQLNTGELFF. The CDR3 region has the DNA TGTGCCAGCAGCTTGGGACAGCTCAACACCGGGGAGCTGTTTTTT.

Only a few counts were recorded for this clone. This CDR3 is also generated by other DNA sequences in the sample. The chain employs TRBV30 and TRBJ1-5; 9 bases align to TRBD1. The CDR3 consists of 13 residues. Trimming cost V 1 base and J 5 bases; bases outside gene matches: 0. Germline lookup yields CDR1 GTSNPN and CDR2 SVGIG (reference sequence). The CDR3 here is CAWSGTGDQPQHF. CDR3 in DNA: TGTGCCTGGAGTGGGACAGGGGATCAGCCCCAGCATTTT.

The gene calls are TRBV7-9 and TRBJ2-5; TRBD2 agrees at 12 bases. J was trimmed by 5 bases and V by 5 bases; bases with no gene match: 6. CDR3 length: 15 amino acids. CDR1 and CDR2 (germline): SEHNR, FQNEAQ (reference sequence). The CDR3 coding sequence is TGTGCCAGCAGCATACTAGCGGGGGGCCAGGAGACCCAGTACTTC. This translates into CASSILAGGQETQYF.

This clone came up once. This chain connects TRBV19 to TRBJ2-5; either TRBD1 or TRBD2 may fit D (5 bases each). Germline CDR1 and CDR2: LNHDA and SQIVND (reference sequence). V gave up 1 base and J gave up 5 bases, with 14 bases separating them. The CDR3 loop spans 15 amino acids. CDR3 in amino acids: CASSIALGTRETQYF. CDR3 sequence (DNA): TGTGCCAGTAGTATAGCTTTGGGGACGAGGGAGACCCAGTACTTC.

The chain carries TRBV4-3 and TRBJ1-6; D may be TRBD1 (6 bases). The CDR3 extends over 15 amino acids. Trimming shortened V by 0 bases and J by 9 bases, and 12 bases separated the two germline ends. Germline V gene sequence: CDR1 LGHNA, CDR2 YSLEER. The CDR3 sequence is CASSQDQGGGSPLHF. The CDR3 region has the DNA TGCGCCAGCAGCCAAGATCAAGGGGGAGGTTCACCCCTCCACTTT.

The chain uses TRBV28 and TRBJ2-7; TRBD1 is a possible D gene (6 bases). Trimming shortened V by 6 bases and J by 2 bases, and 14 bases separated the two germline ends. In germline, CDR1 is MDHEN, CDR2 SYDVKM. This CDR3 comprises 14 residues. The CDR3 is CASSLPGQPYEQYF. The DNA for the CDR3 is TGTGCCAGCAGCCTCCCCGGACAGCCCTACGAGCAGTACTTC.